This TCR beta chain was documented in a study of T cells in Graves' hyperthyroidism and ophthalmopathy. Recently diagnosed hyperthyroidism of less than 2 months' duration affected patients aged 18 to 65. This CDR3 is 15 amino acids long. The ends were cut back, 3 bases at V and 2 bases at J, with 11 bases in the middle. Germline values: CDR1 MNHGY, CDR2 SVAAGI. The investigators amplified TCR beta CDR3 regions from RNA transcripts. During a first-round RT-PCR of the TCR CDR3, the HTBI primer set was used. TCRdb fed the multiplex PCR reads into MiXCR, producing one record per CDR3 protein. The sample holds fewer than 250,000 distinct CDR3 sequences, about 15% seen once.

The sample consisted of blood. The TCR was taken from a man aged 50-60 years with Graves' hyperthyroidism. This chain joins TRBV6-9 and TRBJ2-1; D may correspond to TRBD1 or TRBD2 (5 bases each). The CDR3 DNA sequence: TGTGCCAGCAGTTACTTCGAGGGACCCTACAATGAGCAGTTCTTC. Protein product: CASSYFEGPYNEQFF.